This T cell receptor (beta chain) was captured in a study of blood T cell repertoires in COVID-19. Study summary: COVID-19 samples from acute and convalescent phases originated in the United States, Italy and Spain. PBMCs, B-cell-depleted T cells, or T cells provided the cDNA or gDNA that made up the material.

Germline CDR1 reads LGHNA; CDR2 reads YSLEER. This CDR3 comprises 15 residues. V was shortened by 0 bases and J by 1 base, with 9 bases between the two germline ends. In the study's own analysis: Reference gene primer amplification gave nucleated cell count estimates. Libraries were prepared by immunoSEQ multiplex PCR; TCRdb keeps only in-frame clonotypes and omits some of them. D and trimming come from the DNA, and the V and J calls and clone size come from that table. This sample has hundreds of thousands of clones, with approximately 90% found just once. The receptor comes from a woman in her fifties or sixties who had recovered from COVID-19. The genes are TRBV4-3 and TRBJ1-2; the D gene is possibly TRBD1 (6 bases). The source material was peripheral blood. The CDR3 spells CASSQDTGYNYGYTF. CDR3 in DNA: TGCGCCAGCAGCCAAGATACAGGGTATAACTATGGCTACACCTTC.